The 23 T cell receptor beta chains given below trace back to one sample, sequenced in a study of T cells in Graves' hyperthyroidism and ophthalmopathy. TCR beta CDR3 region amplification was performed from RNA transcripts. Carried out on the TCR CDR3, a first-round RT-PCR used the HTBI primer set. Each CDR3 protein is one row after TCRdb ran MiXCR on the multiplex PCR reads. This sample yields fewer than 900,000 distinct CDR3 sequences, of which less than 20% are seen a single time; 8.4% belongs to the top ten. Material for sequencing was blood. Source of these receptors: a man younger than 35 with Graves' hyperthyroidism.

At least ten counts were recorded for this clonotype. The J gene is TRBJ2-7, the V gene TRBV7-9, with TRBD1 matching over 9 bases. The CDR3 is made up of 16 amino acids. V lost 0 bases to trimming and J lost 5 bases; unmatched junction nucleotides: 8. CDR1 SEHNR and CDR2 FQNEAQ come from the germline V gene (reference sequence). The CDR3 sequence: CASSLAGGQGRNEQYF. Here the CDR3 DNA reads TGTGCCAGCAGCTTAGCGGGGGGACAGGGTAGAAACGAGCAGTACTTC.

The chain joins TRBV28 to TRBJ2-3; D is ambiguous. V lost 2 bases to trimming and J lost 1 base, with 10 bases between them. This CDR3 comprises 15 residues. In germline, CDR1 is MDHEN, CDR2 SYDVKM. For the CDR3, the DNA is TGTGCCAGCAGTTTAGGCCTTATGGGCACAGATACGCAGTATTTT. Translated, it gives CASSLGLMGTDTQYF.

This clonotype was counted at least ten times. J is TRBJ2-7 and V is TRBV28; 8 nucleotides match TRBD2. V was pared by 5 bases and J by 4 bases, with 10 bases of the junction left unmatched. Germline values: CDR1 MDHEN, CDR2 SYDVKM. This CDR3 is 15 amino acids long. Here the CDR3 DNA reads TGTGCCAGCAGTCGTCCGACTAGCGTCCTTTACGAGCAGTACTTC. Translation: CASSRPTSVLYEQYF.

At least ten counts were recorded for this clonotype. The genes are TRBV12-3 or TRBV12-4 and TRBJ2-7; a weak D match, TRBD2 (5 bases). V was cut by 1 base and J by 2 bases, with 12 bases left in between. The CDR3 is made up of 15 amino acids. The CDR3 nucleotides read TGTGCCAGCAGTTTAGGAGGGAGTGCGGCCTACGAGCAGTACTTC. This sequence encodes CASSLGGSAAYEQYF.

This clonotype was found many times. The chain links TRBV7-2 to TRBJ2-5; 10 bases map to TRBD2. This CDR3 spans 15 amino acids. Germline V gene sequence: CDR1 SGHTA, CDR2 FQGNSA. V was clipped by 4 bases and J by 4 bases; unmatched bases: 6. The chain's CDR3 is CASSSGVAGGETQYF. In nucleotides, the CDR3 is TGTGCCAGCAGCTCAGGGGTAGCGGGAGGAGAGACCCAGTACTTC.

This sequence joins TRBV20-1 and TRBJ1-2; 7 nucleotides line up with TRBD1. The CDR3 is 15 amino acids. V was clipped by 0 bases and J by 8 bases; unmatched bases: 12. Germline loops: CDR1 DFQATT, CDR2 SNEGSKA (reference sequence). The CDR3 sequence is CSARDARDSSAGYTF. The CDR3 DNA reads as TGCAGTGCTAGAGATGCCCGGGACAGCTCCGCCGGCTACACCTTC.

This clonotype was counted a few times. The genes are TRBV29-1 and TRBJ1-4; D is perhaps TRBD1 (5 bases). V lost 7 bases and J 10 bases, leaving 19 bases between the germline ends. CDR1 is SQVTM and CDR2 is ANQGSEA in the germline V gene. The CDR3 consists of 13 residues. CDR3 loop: CSALQGVGRKLFF. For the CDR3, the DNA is TGCAGCGCCCTCCAAGGGGTCGGGAGAAAACTGTTTTTT.

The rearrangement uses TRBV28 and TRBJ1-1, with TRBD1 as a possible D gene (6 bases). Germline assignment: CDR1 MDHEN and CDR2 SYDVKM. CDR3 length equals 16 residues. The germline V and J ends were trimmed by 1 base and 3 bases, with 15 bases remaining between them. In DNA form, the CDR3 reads TGTGCCAGCAGTTTATCCGGGGGGCGCATTGACACTGAAGCTTTCTTT. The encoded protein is CASSLSGGRIDTEAFF. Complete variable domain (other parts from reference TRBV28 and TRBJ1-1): DVKVTQSSRYLVKRTGEKVFLECVQDMDHENMFWYRQDPGLGLRLIYFSYDVKMKEKGDIPEGYSVSREKKERFSLILESASTNQTSMYLCASSLSGGRIDTEAFFGQGTRLTVV.

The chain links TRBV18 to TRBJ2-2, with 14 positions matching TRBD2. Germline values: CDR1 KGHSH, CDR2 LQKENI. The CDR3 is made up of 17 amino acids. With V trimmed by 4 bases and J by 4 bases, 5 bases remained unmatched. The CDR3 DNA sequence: TGTGCCAGCTCACAGGGACTAGCGGGAGTCACCACCGGGGAGCTGTTTTTT. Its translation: CASSQGLAGVTTGELFF.

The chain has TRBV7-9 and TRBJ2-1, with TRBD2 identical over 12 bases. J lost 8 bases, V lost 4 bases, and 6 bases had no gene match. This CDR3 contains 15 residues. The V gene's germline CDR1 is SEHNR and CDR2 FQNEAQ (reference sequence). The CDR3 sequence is CASSWLAGGPDEQFF. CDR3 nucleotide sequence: TGTGCCAGCAGCTGGCTAGCGGGAGGGCCCGATGAGCAGTTCTTC.

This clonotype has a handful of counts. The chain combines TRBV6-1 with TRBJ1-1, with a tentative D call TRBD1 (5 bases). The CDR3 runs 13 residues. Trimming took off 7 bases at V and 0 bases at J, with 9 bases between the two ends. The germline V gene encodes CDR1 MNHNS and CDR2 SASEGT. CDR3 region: CASKLQVNTEAFF. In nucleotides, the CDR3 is TGTGCCAGCAAACTACAGGTGAACACTGAAGCTTTCTTT.

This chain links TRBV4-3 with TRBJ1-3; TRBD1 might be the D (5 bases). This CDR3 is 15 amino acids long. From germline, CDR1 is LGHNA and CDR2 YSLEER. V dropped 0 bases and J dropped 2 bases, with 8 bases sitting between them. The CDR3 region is CASSQDQTAGNTIYF. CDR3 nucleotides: TGCGCCAGCAGCCAAGATCAGACAGCTGGAAACACCATATATTTT.

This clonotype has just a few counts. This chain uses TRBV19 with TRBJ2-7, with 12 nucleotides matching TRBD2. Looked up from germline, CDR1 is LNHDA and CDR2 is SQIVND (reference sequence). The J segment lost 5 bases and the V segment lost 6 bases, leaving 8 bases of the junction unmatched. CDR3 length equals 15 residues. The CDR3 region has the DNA TGTGCCAGTAGATCGGGGACTAGCGGGTTCAACGAGCAGTACTTC. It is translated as CASRSGTSGFNEQYF.

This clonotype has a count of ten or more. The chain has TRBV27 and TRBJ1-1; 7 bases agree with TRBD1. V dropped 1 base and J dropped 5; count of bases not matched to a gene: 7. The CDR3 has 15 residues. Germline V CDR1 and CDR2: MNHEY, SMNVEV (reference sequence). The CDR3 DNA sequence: TGTGCCAGCAGTTTATTGAGTCAGGGGGGGACTGAAGCTTTCTTT. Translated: CASSLLSQGGTEAFF.

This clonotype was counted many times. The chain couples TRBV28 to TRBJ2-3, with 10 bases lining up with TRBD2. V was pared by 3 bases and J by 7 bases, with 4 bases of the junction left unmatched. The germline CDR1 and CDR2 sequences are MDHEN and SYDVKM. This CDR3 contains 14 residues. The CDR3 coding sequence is TGTGCCAGCAGTTTCCCTAGCGGGAGATATACGCAGTATTTT. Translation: CASSFPSGRYTQYF.

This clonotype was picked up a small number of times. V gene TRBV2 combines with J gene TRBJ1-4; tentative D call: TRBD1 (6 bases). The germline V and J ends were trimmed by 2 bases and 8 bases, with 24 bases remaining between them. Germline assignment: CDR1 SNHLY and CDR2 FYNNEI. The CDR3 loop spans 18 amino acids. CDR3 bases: TGTGCCAGCAGTGAAAGCGGAGGATTCCAGGGGCCAAGCGAAAAACTGTTTTTT. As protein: CASSESGGFQGPSEKLFF.

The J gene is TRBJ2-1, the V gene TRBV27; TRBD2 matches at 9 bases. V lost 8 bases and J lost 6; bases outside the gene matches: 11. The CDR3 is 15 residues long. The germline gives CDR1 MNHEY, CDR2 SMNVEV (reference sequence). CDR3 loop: CASLPLAGAPNEQFF. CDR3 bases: TGTGCCAGCCTCCCCTTAGCGGGAGCTCCCAATGAGCAGTTCTTC.

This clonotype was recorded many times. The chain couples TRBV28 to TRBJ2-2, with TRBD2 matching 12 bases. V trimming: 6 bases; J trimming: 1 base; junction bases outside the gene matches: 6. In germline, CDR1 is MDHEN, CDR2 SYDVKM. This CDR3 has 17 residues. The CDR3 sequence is CASSPTSGRRNTGELFF. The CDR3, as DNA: TGTGCCAGCAGCCCGACTAGCGGGAGACGGAACACCGGGGAGCTGTTTTTT. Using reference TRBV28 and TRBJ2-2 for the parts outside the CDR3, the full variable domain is DVKVTQSSRYLVKRTGEKVFLECVQDMDHENMFWYRQDPGLGLRLIYFSYDVKMKEKGDIPEGYSVSREKKERFSLILESASTNQTSMYLCASSPTSGRRNTGELFFGEGSRLTVL.

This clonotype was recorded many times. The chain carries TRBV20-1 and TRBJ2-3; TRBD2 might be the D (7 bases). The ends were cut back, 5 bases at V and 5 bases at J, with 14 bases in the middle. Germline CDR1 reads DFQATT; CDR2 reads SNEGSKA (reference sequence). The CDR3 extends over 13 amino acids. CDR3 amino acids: CSAGRGSVDTQYF. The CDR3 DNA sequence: TGCAGTGCTGGGAGGGGGAGCGTAGATACGCAGTATTTT.

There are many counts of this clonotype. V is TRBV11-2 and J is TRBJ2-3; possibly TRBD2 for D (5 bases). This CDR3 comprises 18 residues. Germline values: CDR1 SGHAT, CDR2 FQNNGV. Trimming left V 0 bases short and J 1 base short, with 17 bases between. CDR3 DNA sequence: TGTGCCAGCAGCTTAGAGCCGGACTGGGTCTCAGGCACAGATACGCAGTATTTT. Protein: CASSLEPDWVSGTDTQYF.

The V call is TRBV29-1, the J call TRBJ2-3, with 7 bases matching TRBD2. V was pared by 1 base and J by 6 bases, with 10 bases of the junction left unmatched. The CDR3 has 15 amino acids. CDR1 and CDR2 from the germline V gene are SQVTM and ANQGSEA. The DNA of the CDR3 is TGCAGCGTTGAAGTCGTGGGAGGGTATGAGGATACGCAGTATTTT. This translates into CSVEVVGGYEDTQYF.

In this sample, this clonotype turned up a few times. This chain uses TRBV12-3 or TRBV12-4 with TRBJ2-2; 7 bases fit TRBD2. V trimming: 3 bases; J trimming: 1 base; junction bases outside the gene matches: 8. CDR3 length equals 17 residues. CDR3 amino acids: CASSFDLAEENTGELFF. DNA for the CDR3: TGTGCCAGCAGTTTTGATCTAGCGGAAGAGAACACCGGGGAGCTGTTTTTT.

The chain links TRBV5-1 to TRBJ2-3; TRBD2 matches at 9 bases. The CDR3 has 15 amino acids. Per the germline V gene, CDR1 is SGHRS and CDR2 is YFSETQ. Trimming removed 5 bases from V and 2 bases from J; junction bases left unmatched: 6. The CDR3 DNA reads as TGCGCCAGCAGAGCCGCGGGGGGGGACACAGATACGCAGTATTTT. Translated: CASRAAGGDTDTQYF.